Given below is one T cell receptor beta chain in context. The data stem from a study of OX40 agonist ivuxolimab in advanced cancers. Profiling relied on immunoSEQ multiplex PCR, and the TCRdb table lists in-frame clones only, not all of them. Of roughly 100,000 clones listed, about 85% were seen once; the top ten hold 3.8%. This TCR was sampled from an adult with an advanced solid tumor such as melanoma, head and neck, liver or kidney cancer. Sequenced material: CD4+ or CD8+ T cells sorted from blood, taken in a trial of the OX40 agonist ivuxolimab.

The CDR3: CASSQVGPTRGERETQYF. The DNA of the CDR3 is TGCGCCAGCAGCCAAGTTGGACCGACCAGGGGGGAACGAGAGACCCAGTACTTC. V usage is TRBV4-1 and J usage is TRBJ2-5, with a possible D match to TRBD1 (7 bases). The CDR3 consists of 18 residues. V was cut by 1 base and J by 4 bases, with 22 bases left in between. Per the germline V gene, CDR1 is MGHRA and CDR2 is YSYEKL.